This T cell receptor (beta chain) was identified in a study of cytomegalovirus exposure and HLA in healthy donors. Separate from the roughly 730-subject first cohort, the approximately 130-subject validation cohort was the one that the donors belonged to. Findings of the study overall: The study put some 160 TCR beta chains on its list as cytomegalovirus-associated.

Turning to this clone: The antigen is not known.

The J segment lost 2 bases and the V segment lost 0 bases, leaving 3 bases of the junction unmatched. This CDR3 has 16 residues. CDR1 and CDR2 from the germline V gene are SGHRS and YFSETQ. Some clones are missing from TCRdb's copy, which holds only in-frame ones; the method was immunoSEQ multiplex PCR. The sample carries approximately 150,000 clones, around four fifths recorded once. This chain connects TRBV5-1 to TRBJ1-3; 9 bases are shared with TRBD1. Sample: PBMCs. The clonotype was recovered from a man aged 25-45 years in good health and CMV-seropositive. The CDR3 loop is CASSLGTGGTGNTIYF. DNA of the CDR3: TGCGCCAGCAGCTTGGGTACAGGGGGCACTGGAAACACCATATATTTT.